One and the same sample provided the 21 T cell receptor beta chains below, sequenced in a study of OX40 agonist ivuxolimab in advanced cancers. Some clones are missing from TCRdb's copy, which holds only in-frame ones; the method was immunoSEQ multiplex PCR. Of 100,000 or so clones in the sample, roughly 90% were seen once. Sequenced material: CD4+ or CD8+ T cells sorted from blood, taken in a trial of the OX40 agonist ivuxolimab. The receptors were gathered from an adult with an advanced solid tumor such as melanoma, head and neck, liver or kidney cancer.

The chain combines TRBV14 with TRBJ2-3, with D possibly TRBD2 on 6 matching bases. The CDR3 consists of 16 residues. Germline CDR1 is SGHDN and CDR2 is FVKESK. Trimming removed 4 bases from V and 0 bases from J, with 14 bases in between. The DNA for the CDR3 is TGTGCCAGCAGCCCCGCTTTCGGGAGCAGCACAGATACGCAGTATTTT. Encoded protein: CASSPAFGSSTDTQYF.

Here the CDR3 reads CASSLVGEGGTEAFF. DNA for the CDR3: TGCGCCAGCAGCTTGGTGGGGGAAGGGGGCACTGAAGCTTTCTTT. V gene TRBV5-1 combines with J gene TRBJ1-1, with D possibly being TRBD1 (6 bases). Germline assignment: CDR1 SGHRS and CDR2 YFSETQ. The CDR3 consists of 15 residues. V lost 0 bases and J lost 4, with 13 bases in between.

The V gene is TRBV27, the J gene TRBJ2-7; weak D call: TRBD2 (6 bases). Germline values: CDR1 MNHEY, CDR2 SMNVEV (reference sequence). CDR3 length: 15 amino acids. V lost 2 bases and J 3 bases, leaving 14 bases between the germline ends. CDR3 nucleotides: TGTGCCAGCAGTTTAGGGCTAGCGAGTATCTACGAGCAGTACTTC. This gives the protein CASSLGLASIYEQYF.

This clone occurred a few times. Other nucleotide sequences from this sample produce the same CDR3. The CDR3 protein is CASSVGPENTEAFF. The CDR3 bases are TGTGCCAGCAGCGTTGGGCCCGAGAACACTGAAGCTTTCTTT. This sequence joins TRBV9 and TRBJ1-1; no definite D call. V was trimmed by 2 bases and J by 1 base, leaving 9 bases between them. Looked up from germline, CDR1 is SGDLS and CDR2 is YYNGEE. The CDR3 has 14 amino acids.

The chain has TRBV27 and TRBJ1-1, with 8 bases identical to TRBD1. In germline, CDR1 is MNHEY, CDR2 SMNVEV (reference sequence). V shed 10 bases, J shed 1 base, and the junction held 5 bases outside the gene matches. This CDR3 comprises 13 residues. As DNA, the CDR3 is TGTGCCACGATGGGACAGGAGAACACTGAAGCTTTCTTT. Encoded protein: CATMGQENTEAFF.

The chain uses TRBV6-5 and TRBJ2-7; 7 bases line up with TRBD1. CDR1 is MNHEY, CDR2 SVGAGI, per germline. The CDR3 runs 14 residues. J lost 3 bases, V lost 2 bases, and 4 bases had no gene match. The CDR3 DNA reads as TGTGCCAGCAGTTACACGGACAGGAACTACGAGCAGTACTTC. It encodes CASSYTDRNYEQYF.

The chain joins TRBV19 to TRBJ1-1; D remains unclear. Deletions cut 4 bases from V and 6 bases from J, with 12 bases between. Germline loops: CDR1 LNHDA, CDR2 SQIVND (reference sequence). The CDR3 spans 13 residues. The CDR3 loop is CASSRAPRAEAFF. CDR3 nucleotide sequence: TGTGCCAGTAGTAGAGCCCCTAGGGCTGAAGCTTTCTTT.

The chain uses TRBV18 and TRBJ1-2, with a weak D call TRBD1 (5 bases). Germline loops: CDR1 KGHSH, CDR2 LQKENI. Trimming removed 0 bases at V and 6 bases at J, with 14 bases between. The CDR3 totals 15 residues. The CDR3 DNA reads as TGTGCCAGCTCACCACCCGCAGGGAACCTAGATGGCTACACCTTC. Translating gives CASSPPAGNLDGYTF.

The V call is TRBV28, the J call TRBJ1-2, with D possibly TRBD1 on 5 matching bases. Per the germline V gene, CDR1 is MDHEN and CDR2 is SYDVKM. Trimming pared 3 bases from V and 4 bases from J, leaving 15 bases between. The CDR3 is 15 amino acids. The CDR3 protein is CASSLAPGAAYGYTF. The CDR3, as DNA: TGTGCCAGCAGTTTGGCCCCCGGGGCAGCCTATGGCTACACCTTC.

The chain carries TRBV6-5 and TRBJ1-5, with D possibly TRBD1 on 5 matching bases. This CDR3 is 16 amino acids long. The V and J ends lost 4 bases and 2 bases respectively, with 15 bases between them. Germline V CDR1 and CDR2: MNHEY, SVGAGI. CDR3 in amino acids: CASSCPRVNCNQPQHF. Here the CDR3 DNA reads TGTGCCAGCAGTTGCCCCAGGGTGAACTGCAATCAGCCCCAGCATTTT.

The CDR3 spells CASSPMTGDNEQFF. DNA of the CDR3: TGCGCCAGCAGCCCGATGACAGGGGACAATGAGCAGTTCTTC. The rearrangement joins TRBV5-1 to TRBJ2-1, with TRBD1 matching over 8 bases. With V trimmed by 4 bases and J by 5 bases, 5 bases remained unmatched. This CDR3 spans 14 amino acids. Germline V gives CDR1 SGHRS, CDR2 YFSETQ.

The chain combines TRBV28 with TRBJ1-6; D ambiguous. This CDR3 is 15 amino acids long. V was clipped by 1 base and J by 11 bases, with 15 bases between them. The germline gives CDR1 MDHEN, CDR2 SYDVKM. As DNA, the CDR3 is TGTGCCAGCAGTTTATTGCGCCCCGGGGTCGCACCCCTCCACTTT. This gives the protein CASSLLRPGVAPLHF.

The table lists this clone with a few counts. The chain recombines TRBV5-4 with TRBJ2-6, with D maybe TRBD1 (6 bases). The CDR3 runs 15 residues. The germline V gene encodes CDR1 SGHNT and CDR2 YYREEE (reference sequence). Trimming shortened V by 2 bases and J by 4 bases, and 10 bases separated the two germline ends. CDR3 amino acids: CASSFRDMGANVLTF. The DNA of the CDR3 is TGTGCCAGCAGCTTTCGGGACATGGGGGCCAACGTCCTGACTTTC.

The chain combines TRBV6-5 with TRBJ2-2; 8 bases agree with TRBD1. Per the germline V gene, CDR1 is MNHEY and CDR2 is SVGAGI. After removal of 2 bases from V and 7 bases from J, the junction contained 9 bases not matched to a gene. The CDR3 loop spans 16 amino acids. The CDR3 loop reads CASSYPRTGTGGELFF. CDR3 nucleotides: TGTGCCAGCAGTTACCCCCGGACAGGGACGGGCGGGGAGCTGTTTTTT.

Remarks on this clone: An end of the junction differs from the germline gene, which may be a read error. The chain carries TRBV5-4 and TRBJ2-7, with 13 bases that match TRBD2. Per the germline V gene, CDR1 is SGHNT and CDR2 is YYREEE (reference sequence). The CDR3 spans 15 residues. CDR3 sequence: CASSLVGTSGVSGDF. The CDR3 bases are TGTGCCAGCAGCTTGGTAGGGACTAGCGGGGTGTCGGGTGACTTC.

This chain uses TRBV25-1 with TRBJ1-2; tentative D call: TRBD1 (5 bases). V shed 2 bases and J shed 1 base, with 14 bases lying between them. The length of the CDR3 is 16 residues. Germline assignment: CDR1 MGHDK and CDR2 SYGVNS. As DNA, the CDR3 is TGTGCCAGCAGTGAAGCCCCTGGGGGGGATAACTATGGCTACACCTTC. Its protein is CASSEAPGGDNYGYTF.

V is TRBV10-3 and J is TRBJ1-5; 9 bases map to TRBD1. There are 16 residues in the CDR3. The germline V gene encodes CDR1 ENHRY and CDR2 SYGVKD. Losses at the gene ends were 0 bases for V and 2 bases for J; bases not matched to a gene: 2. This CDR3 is CAISESDRGGNQPQHF. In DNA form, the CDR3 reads TGTGCCATCAGTGAGTCGGACAGGGGAGGCAATCAGCCCCAGCATTTT.

The CDR3 spells CASSPRTGGETQYF. In DNA form, the CDR3 reads TGTGCCAGCAGCCCACGGACTGGGGGGGAGACCCAGTACTTC. The chain uses TRBV6-5 and TRBJ2-5, with a weak D call TRBD2 (6 bases). The V gene lost 6 bases and the J gene lost 5 bases, with 16 bases spanning the gap. Per the germline V gene, CDR1 is MNHEY and CDR2 is SVGAGI. The CDR3 length is 14 residues.

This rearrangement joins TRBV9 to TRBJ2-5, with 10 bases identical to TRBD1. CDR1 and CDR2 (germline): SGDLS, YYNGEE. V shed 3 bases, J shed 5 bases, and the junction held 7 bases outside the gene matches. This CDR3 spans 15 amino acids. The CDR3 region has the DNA TGTGCCAGCAGCGCAACGACAGGGGGCTGGGAGACCCAGTACTTC. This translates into CASSATTGGWETQYF.

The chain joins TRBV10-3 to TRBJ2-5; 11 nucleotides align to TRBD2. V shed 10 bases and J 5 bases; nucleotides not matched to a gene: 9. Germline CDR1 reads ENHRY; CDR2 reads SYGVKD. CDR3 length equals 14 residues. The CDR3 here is CATNSGGAGETQYF. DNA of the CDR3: TGTGCCACCAATAGCGGGGGGGCAGGGGAGACCCAGTACTTC.

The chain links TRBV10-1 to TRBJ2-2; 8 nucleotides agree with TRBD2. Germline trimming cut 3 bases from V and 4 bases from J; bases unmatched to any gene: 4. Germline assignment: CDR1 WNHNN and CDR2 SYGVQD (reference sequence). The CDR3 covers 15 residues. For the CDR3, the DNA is TGCGCCAGCAGTGAAGCCGGGACTAGCACCGGGGAGCTGTTTTTT. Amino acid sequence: CASSEAGTSTGELFF.